This T cell receptor (beta chain) is drawn from a study of cytomegalovirus exposure and HLA in healthy donors. Whole-study results and caveats: As was reported, the HLA-A and HLA-B alleles of most subjects were accurately predicted from TCR beta sequences. Upon later analysis, HLA-associated TCR beta chains proved more clonally expanded than other, equally common chains.

Germline-derived CDR1 and CDR2 are ENHRY and SYGVKD. The CDR3 runs to 14 residues. Trimming pared 6 bases from V and 1 base from J, leaving 12 bases between. Vbeta (60) and Jbeta (13) primers were used in the PCR. This table comes from immunoSEQ multiplex PCR, and its TCRdb copy is limited to in-frame clones, with some not included. The sample lists around 100,000 clones, around two thirds occurring once. Remarks on this clone: Its cognate antigen is unknown.

The sequence was collected from a woman aged 45-65 years in good health and CMV-seronegative. This chain connects TRBV10-3 to TRBJ1-1; perhaps TRBD1 as D (6 bases). Sequencing used PBMCs. The CDR3 here is CAIRVPGANTEAFF. For the CDR3, the DNA is TGTGCCATCAGGGTCCCAGGGGCGAACACTGAAGCTTTCTTT.